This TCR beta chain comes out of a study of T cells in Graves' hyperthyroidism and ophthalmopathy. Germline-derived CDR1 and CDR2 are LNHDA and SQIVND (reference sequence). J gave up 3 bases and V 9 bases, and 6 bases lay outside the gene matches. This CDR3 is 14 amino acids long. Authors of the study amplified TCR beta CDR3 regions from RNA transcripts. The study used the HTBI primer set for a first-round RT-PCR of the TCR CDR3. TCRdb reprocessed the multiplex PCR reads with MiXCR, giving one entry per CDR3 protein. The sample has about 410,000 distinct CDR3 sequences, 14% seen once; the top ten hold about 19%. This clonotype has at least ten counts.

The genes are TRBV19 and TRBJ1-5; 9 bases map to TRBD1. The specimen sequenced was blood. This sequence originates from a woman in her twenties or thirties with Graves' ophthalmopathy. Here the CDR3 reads CASDRGSFNQPQHF. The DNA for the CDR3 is TGTGCCAGCGACAGGGGGTCCTTCAATCAGCCCCAGCATTTT.